The rows below give T cell receptor beta chains drawn from one sample of a study of T cells in narcolepsy. Sequencing used immunoSEQ multiplex PCR; TCRdb keeps in-frame clones, though not all of them. The sample lists tens of thousands of clones, about 91% seen once, with 0.9% to 1.2% in the top ten. Input material: CD45RA- memory CD4+ T cells from PBMCs. The receptor source for this set is a human donor with narcolepsy. CDR3s include the opening cysteine and the closing phenylalanine or tryptophan. A D gene is named only where the DNA matches it firmly. Not all rows give a size; the values are once, few, many and, for expanded clones, a class.

>NA|TRBV6-4|NA|TRBJ2-3
CASSPTSTTDTQYF
TGTGCCAGCAGTCCAACTAGTACGACAGATACGCAGTATTTT
>NA|TRBV19|TRBD1|TRBJ1-1
CASSIGGTGESRNF
TGTGCCAGTAGTATAGGCGGAACAGGGGAGAGTCGGAACTTT
>NA|TRBV2|TRBD1|TRBJ2-3
CASSPERQGEQYF
TGTGCCAGCAGCCCGGAGAGACAGGGAGAGCAGTATTTT
>once|TRBV5-4|NA|TRBJ2-6
CASSLGAPGANVLTF
TGTGCCAGCAGCCTCGGGGCACCTGGGGCCAACGTCCTGACTTTC
>NA|TRBV27|TRBD1|TRBJ2-7
CASSFEGQGYHEQYF
TGTGCCAGCAGTTTCGAGGGACAGGGGTACCACGAGCAGTACTTC
>NA|TRBV15|NA|TRBJ2-5
CATSAQGNSVQETQYF
TGTGCCACCAGCGCGCAGGGGAATTCGGTCCAAGAGACCCAGTACTTC
>NA|TRBV21-1|NA|TRBJ1-1
CASSKTRIIGAEAFF
TGTGCCAGCAGCAAAACCCGAATAATAGGGGCTGAAGCTTTCTTT
>NA|TRBV7-9|TRBD1|TRBJ2-7
CASRGQGAYEQYF
TGTGCCAGCAGGGGGCAGGGGGCGTACGAGCAGTACTTC
>NA|TRBV6-6|TRBD1|TRBJ2-7
CASSLFRGNYEQYF
TGTGCCAGCAGTTTGTTCAGGGGGAACTACGAGCAGTACTTC
>NA|TRBV5-1|NA|TRBJ1-4
CASSVQGVNEKLFF
TGCGCCAGCAGCGTTCAAGGAGTTAATGAAAAACTGTTTTTT
>NA|TRBV19|NA|TRBJ1-4
CASSIRGNEKLFF
TGTGCCAGTAGTATCAGGGGTAATGAAAAACTGTTTTTT
>once|TRBV10-3|NA|TRBJ1-1
CASKGIGSSGTEAFF
TGTGCCAGCAAAGGGATCGGGAGCTCGGGCACTGAAGCTTTCTTT
>NA|TRBV30|NA|TRBJ2-7
CAWSERDEQYF
TGTGCCTGGAGTGAAAGGGACGAGCAGTACTTC
>NA|TRBV2|TRBD1|TRBJ1-2
CASSESGQGRGYTF
TGTGCCAGCAGTGAATCCGGACAGGGGAGGGGCTACACCTTC
>once|TRBV2|NA|TRBJ2-2
CASSEALTHTGELFF
TGTGCCAGCAGTGAGGCGCTAACCCACACCGGGGAGCTGTTTTTT
>NA|TRBV18|TRBD1|TRBJ2-3
CASSPQGQGTDTQYF
TGTGCCAGCTCACCACAGGGACAGGGCACAGATACGCAGTATTTT
>NA|TRBV5-1|TRBD2|TRBJ2-7
CASSPTGTSGMMYF
TGCGCCAGCAGCCCGACTGGGACTAGCGGGATGATGTACTTC
>once|TRBV5-5|NA|TRBJ1-4
CASSLAGHGNEKLFF
TGTGCCAGCAGCCTGGCCGGGCACGGTAATGAAAAACTGTTTTTT
>NA|TRBV6-1|NA|TRBJ1-2
CASREPQAFGYTF
TGTGCCAGCAGAGAACCACAGGCCTTCGGCTACACCTTC
>NA|TRBV27|TRBD1|TRBJ1-1
CASSLGTGGTEAFF
TGTGCCAGCAGTCTCGGGACAGGGGGCACTGAAGCTTTCTTT
>NA|TRBV5-5|NA|TRBJ2-3
CASSFRRPSTDTQYF
TGTGCCAGCAGCTTTAGGAGACCAAGCACAGATACGCAGTATTTT
>once|TRBV6-1|TRBD2|TRBJ2-3
CATGGTRLTDTQYF
TGTGCCACGGGGGGTACTAGACTCACAGATACGCAGTATTTT
>NA|TRBV30|NA|TRBJ2-7
CAWSVVSEQYF
TGTGCCTGGAGTGTGGTATCCGAGCAGTACTTC
>NA|TRBV5-1|TRBD1|TRBJ1-1
CASRADRSNTEAFF
TGCGCCAGCAGGGCGGACAGGTCGAACACTGAAGCTTTCTTT
>NA|TRBV11-1|NA|TRBJ2-5
CASSPRDTQETQYF
TGTGCCAGCAGCCCTCGGGACACCCAAGAGACCCAGTACTTC
>NA|TRBV6-1|TRBD1|TRBJ1-4
CASSRQGSNEKLFF
TGTGCCAGCAGCCGACAGGGATCTAATGAAAAACTGTTTTTT
>NA|TRBV6-1|TRBD2|TRBJ2-1
CASQATSGRHEQFF
TGTGCCAGCCAAGCGACTAGCGGGAGACATGAGCAGTTCTTC
>once|TRBV7-2|TRBD2|TRBJ2-7
CASSPEGSGRASEQYF
TGTGCCAGCTCTCCGGAGGGTAGCGGGAGGGCGTCCGAGCAGTACTTC
>NA|TRBV6-6|NA|TRBJ1-1
CASATEAFF
TGTGCCAGCGCTACTGAAGCTTTCTTT
>NA|TRBV6-6|NA|TRBJ2-5
CASSPPETEETQYF
TGTGCCAGCAGTCCCCCGGAGACAGAAGAGACCCAGTACTTC
>NA|TRBV11-1|NA|TRBJ2-1
CASSSAGPYNEQFF
TGTGCCAGCAGCTCCGCAGGTCCCTACAATGAGCAGTTCTTC
>NA|TRBV7-2|NA|TRBJ1-2
CASSLGPGAYGYTF
TGTGCCAGCAGCTTAGGTCCAGGCGCGTATGGCTACACCTTC
>NA|TRBV29-1|TRBD1|TRBJ1-2
CSVGTLGQGIYGYTF
TGCAGCGTTGGAACGCTGGGACAGGGAATCTATGGCTACACCTTC
>NA|TRBV7-2|NA|TRBJ2-5
CASSLGPRGETQYF
TGTGCCAGCAGCTTAGGGCCAAGGGGGGAGACCCAGTACTTC
>NA|TRBV18|TRBD1|TRBJ2-1
CASSPQLDRGIDEQFF
TGTGCCAGCTCACCACAGCTGGACAGGGGTATTGATGAGCAGTTCTTC
>NA|TRBV28|TRBD2|TRBJ2-3
CASSDTGGLTDTQYF
TGTGCCAGCAGCGATACGGGGGGGCTAACAGATACGCAGTATTTT
>NA|TRBV5-6|TRBD2|TRBJ2-5
CASSAGGWGRETKETQYF
TGTGCCAGCAGCGCGGGGGGCTGGGGGAGGGAAACCAAAGAGACCCAGTACTTC
>NA|TRBV19|NA|TRBJ1-5
CASSISLASVGGQPQHF
TGTGCCAGTAGTATATCCTTGGCCTCGGTGGGGGGTCAGCCCCAGCATTTT
>NA|TRBV2|TRBD1|TRBJ1-2
CASSGDRGHGYTF
TGTGCCAGCAGTGGGGACAGGGGGCATGGCTACACCTTC
>NA|TRBV7-7|NA|TRBJ2-5
CASSLGGTRETQYF
TGTGCTAGCAGCTTAGGGGGGACTCGAGAGACCCAGTACTTC
>once|TRBV18|NA|TRBJ1-1
CASSPTNGMNTEAFF
TGTGCCAGCTCACCAACTAACGGCATGAACACTGAAGCTTTCTTT
>NA|TRBV4-2|NA|TRBJ1-2
CASSQEQANYGYTF
TGTGCCAGCAGCCAAGAGCAAGCTAACTATGGCTACACCTTC